The entry below gives a single T cell receptor (beta chain) sequence along with its context. Its antigen remains unidentified. A multiplex PCR was run with 60 Vbeta primers and 13 Jbeta primers. In the study's own analysis: A later analysis tallied 75 million to 80 million unique TCR beta chains, some 12 million of them shared. TCRdb's copy holds only in-frame clones and misses some; the assay was immunoSEQ multiplex PCR. That table furnishes V, J and clone size, whereas the DNA furnished D and trimming. The sample lists a few hundred thousand clones, 65% to 90% seen once, with more than 1.3% in the top ten. Trimming removed 6 bases at V and 5 bases at J, with 16 bases between. Germline V gene sequence: CDR1 ENHRY, CDR2 SYGVKD. There are 15 residues in the CDR3. This sample is drawn from a study of cytomegalovirus exposure and HLA in healthy donors. Study findings and constraints: Earlier findings revealed that most TCR beta V segments proved productive either about 87% or about 30% of the time. Serostatus for CMV was the only available immune exposure information. In a later analysis, an Asian-associated ancestry cluster reportedly showed fewer N-insertions than the approximately 640-donor mean.

The chain joins TRBV10-3 to TRBJ1-4; D gene uncertain. The TCR originated in a girl aged 5 to 17 in good health and CMV-seronegative. Sequencing was performed on PBMCs. The CDR3 reads CAISRGGQENEKLFF. Here the CDR3 DNA reads TGTGCCATCAGCCGAGGAGGGCAGGAAAATGAAAAACTGTTTTTT.